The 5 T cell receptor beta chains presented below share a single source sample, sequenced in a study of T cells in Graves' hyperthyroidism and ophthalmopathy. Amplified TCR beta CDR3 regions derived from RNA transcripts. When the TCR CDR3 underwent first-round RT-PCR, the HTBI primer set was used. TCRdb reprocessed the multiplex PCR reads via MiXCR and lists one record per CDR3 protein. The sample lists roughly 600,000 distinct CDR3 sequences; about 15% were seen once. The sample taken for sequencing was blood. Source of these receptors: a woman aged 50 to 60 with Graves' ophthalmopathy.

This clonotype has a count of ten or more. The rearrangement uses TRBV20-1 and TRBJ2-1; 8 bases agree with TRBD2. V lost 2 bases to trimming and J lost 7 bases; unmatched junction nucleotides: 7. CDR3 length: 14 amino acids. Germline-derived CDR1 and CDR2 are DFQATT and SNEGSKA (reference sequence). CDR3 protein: CSARRLAGINEQFF. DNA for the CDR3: TGCAGTGCTAGACGATTAGCGGGAATAAATGAGCAGTTCTTC.

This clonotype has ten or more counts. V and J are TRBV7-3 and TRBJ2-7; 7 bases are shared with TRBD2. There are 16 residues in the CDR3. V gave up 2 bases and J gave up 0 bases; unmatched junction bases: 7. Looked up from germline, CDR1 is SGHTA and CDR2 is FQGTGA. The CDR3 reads CASSLEGGGTSYEQYF. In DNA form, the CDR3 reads TGTGCCAGCAGCTTAGAAGGCGGGGGTACCTCCTACGAGCAGTACTTC. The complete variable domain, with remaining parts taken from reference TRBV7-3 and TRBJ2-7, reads GAGVSQTPSNKVTEKGKYVELRCDPISGHTALYWYRQSLGQGPEFLIYFQGTGAADDSGLPNDRFFAVRPEGSVSTLKIQRTERGDSAVYLCASSLEGGGTSYEQYFGPGTRLTVT.

CDR3 nucleotide sequence: TGTGCCAGCAGCCGGCGCAAACAGGGTATAGAGACCCAGTACTTC. Translated, it gives CASSRRKQGIETQYF. The chain employs TRBV14 and TRBJ2-5, with D maybe TRBD1 (6 bases). This CDR3 is built from 15 residues. CDR1 SGHDN and CDR2 FVKESK come from the germline V gene. V lost 4 bases, J lost 4 bases, and 16 bases lay in between.

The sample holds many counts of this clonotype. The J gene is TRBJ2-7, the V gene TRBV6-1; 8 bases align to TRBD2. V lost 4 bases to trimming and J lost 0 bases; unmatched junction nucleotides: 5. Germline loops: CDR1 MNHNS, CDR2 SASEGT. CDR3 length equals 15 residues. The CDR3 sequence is CASSVSGASSYEQYF. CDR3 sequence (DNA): TGTGCCAGCAGTGTTAGCGGGGCTAGCTCCTACGAGCAGTACTTC.

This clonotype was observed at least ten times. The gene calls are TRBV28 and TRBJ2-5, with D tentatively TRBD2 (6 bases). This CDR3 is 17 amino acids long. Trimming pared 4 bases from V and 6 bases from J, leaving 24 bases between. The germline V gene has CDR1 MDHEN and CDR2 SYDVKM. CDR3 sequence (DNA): TGTGCCAGCAGTTCAATCCGAGGGGCGGGAACACACAAGACCCAGTACTTC. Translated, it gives CASSSIRGAGTHKTQYF.